This TCR beta chain stems from a study of regulatory T cells in long-lasting Graves disease. Study context: Antithyroid drugs had been taken under 3 months by newly diagnosed Graves' patients.

Germline V gives CDR1 DFQATT, CDR2 SNEGSKA (reference sequence). V lost 0 bases to trimming and J lost 0 bases, with 9 bases between them. CDR3 size: 15 residues. This clonotype was seen at least ten times. Assembly of TCR beta libraries relied on iRepertoire HTBI primers together with Arm-PCR of CDR3 regions. In TCRdb, the multiplex PCR reads were re-called with MiXCR into one record per CDR3 protein. The repertoire has 400,000 to 550,000 distinct CDR3 sequences, roughly 15% of them found once; the top ten carry approximately 12%. This sample's time point: newly diagnosed GD, antithyroid drugs for less than 3 months. PBMCs provided the RNA from which the TCR library was made. It was an endocrinology department in Xi'an, China, that provided the patients. A further study also used this sample, focusing on T cells in Graves' hyperthyroidism and ophthalmopathy.

The rearrangement links TRBV20-1 to TRBJ1-3; D gene uncertain. The clonotype comes from a woman aged 25 to 39 with Graves disease. The specimen comprised peripheral blood mononuclear cells (PBMCs), sampled at new diagnosis, from a patient treated with antithyroid drugs. The CDR3 sequence: CSARDEDFSGNTIYF. The CDR3, as DNA: TGCAGTGCTAGAGACGAGGACTTCTCTGGAAACACCATATATTTT.